This T cell receptor (beta chain) was sequenced during a study of breast tumors, draining lymph nodes, adjacent tissues (TCRdb year 2016). Regarding the study in general: In breast cancer patients, the study compared the TCR beta repertoires of tumor, adjacent nontumor tissue and axillary lymph nodes. In human breast cancer, the study set out to assess how tumor, surrounding tissue and draining lymph node repertoires relate to one another and whether T cells might be exchanged between them.

This clonotype has a handful of counts. Which antigen it targets is not known. A single base separates this from a much larger clone, so it may be a read error. The investigation overall reported the following: Tumors showed preferential V and J gene usage, and their T-cell repertoire diversity fell below that of lymph nodes yet above that of nontumor tissue. Rather than being directly demonstrated, the conclusion that tumor T cells originate in lymph nodes was presented as consistent with a hypothesis. The data were considered consistent with the idea that most tumor T cells come from the lymph node and then expand in tumor tissue. Tumor and nontumor tissue repertoires were significantly more similar in luminal-like than in basal-like breast cancer.

The V end loses 7 bases and the J end loses 5 bases, and a stretch of 17 bases separates them. Sequences SGHNT (CDR1) and YENEEA (CDR2) are obtained from the germline V gene. Including the terminal cysteine and phenylalanine, the CDR3 comprises 14 residues. CDR3 DNA is the only sequence kept; it has 42 bases, read in frame from the first base. The sequencer was an Illumina HiSeq 2000. TCR beta chain libraries were generated by multiplex PCR amplification. The amplified TCR beta chain products were analyzed by high-throughput sequencing. TCRdb's own reprocessing of the public reads used fastp at Q25 and MiXCR and kept productive beta chains. When rows share a CDR3 protein, they turn into one entry using the most common DNA and genes. The sample table lists 66,000 or so distinct CDR3 sequences, approximately 40% of them with a count of one. The ten top clones hold 8% to 9.5% of the sample.

Sequenced input: breast tumor tissue. This sequence uses TRBV11-3 and TRBJ2-5; D gene: possibly TRBD2, on 5 matching bases. This receptor was taken from a female donor with breast cancer. Some clones in this sample may be carry-over from other donors' samples. The nucleotides read TGTGCCAGCAACTCCCGGGCCTCGGGGGAGACCCAGTACTTC. Its protein product is CASNSRASGETQYF.